This entry features one T cell receptor (beta chain) sequence. The library targeted TCRbeta and was prepared with unique molecular identifiers. TCRdb re-analysed the PCR reads in MiXCR, keeping a single row per CDR3 protein. The profile covers roughly 89,000 distinct CDR3 sequences, with 12% appearing a single time and roughly 13% taken by the ten largest. The data are from a study of T-cell reconstitution after alpha-beta-depleted transplantation in children. This specimen consisted of PBMCs from the stem cell graft donor, obtained from the stem cell graft. This receptor was taken from a human donor who donated a stem cell graft to a child with inherited bone marrow failure.

The CDR3 sequence: CASRAGQGGEQYF. DNA for the CDR3: TGTGCCAGCAGAGCCGGACAGGGTGGAGAGCAGTACTTC. The J gene is TRBJ2-7, the V gene TRBV6-6; 8 nucleotides agree with TRBD1. The CDR3 runs 13 residues. V was pared by 6 bases and J by 7 bases, with 8 bases of the junction left unmatched. CDR1 and CDR2 from the germline V gene are MNHNY and SVGAGI (reference sequence).